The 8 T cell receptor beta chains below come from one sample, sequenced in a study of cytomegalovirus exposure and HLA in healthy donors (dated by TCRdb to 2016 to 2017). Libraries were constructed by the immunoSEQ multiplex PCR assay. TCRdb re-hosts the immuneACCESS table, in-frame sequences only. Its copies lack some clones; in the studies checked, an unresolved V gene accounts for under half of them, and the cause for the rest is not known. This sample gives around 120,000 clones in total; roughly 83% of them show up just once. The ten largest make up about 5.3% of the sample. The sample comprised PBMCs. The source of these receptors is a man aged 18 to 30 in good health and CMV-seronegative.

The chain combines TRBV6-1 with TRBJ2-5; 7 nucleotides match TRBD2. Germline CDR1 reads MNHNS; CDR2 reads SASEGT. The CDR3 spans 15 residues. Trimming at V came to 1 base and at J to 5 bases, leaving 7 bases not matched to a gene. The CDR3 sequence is CASSEGGGRGETQYF. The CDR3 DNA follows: TGTGCCAGCAGTGAAGGGGGGGGACGAGGGGAGACCCAGTACTTC.

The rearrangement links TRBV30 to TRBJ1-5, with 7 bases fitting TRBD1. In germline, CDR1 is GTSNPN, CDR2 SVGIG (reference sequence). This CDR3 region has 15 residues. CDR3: CAFTEGGLSNQPQHF. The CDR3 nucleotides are TGTGCTTTTACAGAAGGGGGCTTAAGCAATCAGCCCCAGCATTTT.

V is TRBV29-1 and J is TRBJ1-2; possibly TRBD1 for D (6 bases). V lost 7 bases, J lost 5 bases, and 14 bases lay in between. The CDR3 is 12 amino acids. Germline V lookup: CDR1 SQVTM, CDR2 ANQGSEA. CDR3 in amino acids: CSASGGGYGYTF. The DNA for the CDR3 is TGCAGCGCTTCGGGAGGGGGGTATGGCTACACCTTC.

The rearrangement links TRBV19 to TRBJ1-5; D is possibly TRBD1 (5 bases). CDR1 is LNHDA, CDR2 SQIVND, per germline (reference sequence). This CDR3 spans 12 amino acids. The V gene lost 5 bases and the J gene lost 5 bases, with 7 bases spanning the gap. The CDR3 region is CASSWGDQPQHF. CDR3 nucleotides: TGTGCCAGTAGTTGGGGGGATCAGCCCCAGCATTTT.

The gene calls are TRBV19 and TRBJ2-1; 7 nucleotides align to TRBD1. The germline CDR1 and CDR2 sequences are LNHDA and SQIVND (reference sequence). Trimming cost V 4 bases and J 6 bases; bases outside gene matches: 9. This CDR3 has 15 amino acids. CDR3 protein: CASSTPNRDSNEQFF. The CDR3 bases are TGTGCCAGTAGTACCCCCAACCGGGACAGCAATGAGCAGTTCTTC.

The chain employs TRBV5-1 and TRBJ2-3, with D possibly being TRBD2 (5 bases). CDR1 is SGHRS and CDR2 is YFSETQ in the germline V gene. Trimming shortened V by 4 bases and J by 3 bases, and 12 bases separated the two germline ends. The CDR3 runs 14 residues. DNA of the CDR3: TGCGCCAGCAGCCCCGGGCCGGGGACAGATACGCAGTATTTT. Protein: CASSPGPGTDTQYF.

This CDR3 is CASSLRPSSYEQYF. The CDR3 DNA reads TGTGCCAGCAGTCTGCGGCCGAGCTCCTACGAGCAGTACTTC. The chain recombines TRBV27 with TRBJ2-7; no definite D call. V was shortened by 5 bases and J by 0 bases, with 11 bases between the two germline ends. Per germline, CDR1 MNHEY and CDR2 SMNVEV (reference sequence). CDR3 size: 14 residues.

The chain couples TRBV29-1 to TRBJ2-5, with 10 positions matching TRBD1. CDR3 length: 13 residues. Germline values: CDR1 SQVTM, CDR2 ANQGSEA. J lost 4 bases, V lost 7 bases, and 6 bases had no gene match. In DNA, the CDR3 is TGCAGCGGAAGACAGGGGGCTGGAGAGACCCAGTACTTC. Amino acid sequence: CSGRQGAGETQYF.